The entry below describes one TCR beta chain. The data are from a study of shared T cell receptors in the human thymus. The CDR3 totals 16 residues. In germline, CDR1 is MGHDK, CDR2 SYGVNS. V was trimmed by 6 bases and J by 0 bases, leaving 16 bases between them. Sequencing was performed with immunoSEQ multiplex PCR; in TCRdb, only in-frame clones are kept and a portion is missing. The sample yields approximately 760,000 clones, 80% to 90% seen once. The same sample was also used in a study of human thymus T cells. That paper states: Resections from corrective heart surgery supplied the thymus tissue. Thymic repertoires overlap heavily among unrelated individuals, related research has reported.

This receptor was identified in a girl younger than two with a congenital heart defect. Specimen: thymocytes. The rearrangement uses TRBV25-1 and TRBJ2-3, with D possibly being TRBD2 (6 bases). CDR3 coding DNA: TGTGCCAGCAGGGATTCGGTGGGGACTAGCACAGATACGCAGTATTTT. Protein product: CASRDSVGTSTDTQYF.